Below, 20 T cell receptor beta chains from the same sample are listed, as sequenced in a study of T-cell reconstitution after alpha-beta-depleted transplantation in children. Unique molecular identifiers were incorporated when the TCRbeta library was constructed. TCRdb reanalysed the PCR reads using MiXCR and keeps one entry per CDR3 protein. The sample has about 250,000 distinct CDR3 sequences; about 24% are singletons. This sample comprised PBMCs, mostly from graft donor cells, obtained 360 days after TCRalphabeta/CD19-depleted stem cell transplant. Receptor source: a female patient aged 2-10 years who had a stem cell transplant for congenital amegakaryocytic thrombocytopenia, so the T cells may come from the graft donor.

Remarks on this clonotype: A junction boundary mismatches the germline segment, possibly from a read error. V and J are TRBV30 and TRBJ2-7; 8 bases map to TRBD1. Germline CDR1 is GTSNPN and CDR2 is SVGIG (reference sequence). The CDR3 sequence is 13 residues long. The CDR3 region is CAWSADRVYDQYF. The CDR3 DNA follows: TGTGCCTGGAGTGCGGACAGGGTCTACGACCAGTACTTC. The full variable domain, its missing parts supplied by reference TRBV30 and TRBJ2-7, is SQTIHQWPATLVQPVGSPLSLECTVEGTSNPNLYWYRQAAGRGLQLLFYSVGIGQISSEVPQNLSASRPQDRQFILSSKKLLLSDSGFYLCAWSADRVYDQYFGPGTRLTVT.

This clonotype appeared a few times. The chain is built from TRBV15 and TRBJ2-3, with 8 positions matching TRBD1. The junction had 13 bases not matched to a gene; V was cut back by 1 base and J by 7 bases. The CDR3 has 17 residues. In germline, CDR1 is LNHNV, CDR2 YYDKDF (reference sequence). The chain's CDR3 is CATSRGQGADYGYTQYF. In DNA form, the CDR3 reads TGTGCCACCAGCAGAGGTCAGGGGGCCGATTATGGGTATACGCAGTATTTT. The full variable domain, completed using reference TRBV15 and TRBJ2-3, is DAMVIQNPRYQVTQFGKPVTLSCSQTLNHNVMYWYQQKSSQAPKLLFHYYDKDFNNEADTPDNFQSRRPNTSFCFLDIRSPGLGDTAMYLCATSRGQGADYGYTQYFGPGTRLTVL.

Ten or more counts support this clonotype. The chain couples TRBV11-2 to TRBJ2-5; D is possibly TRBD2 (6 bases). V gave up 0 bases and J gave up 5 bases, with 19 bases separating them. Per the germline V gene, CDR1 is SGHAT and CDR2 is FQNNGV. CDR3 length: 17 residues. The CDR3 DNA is TGTGCCAGCAGCTTAGAAGTGTGGCAGGGAGGTCTGGAGACCCAGTACTTC. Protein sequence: CASSLEVWQGGLETQYF. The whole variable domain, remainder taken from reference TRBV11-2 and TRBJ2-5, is EAGVAQSPRYKIIEKRQSVAFWCNPISGHATLYWYQQILGQGPKLLIQFQNNGVVDDSQLPKDRFSAERLKGVDSTLKIQPAKLEDSAVYLCASSLEVWQGGLETQYFGPGTRLLVL.

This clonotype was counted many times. The CDR3 reads CASSALTGGTDTQYF. CDR3 coding DNA: TGTGCCAGCAGTGCGTTGACAGGAGGCACAGATACGCAGTATTTT. The gene calls are TRBV6-1 and TRBJ2-3, with D possibly matching TRBD1 (6 bases). CDR1 and CDR2 (germline): MNHNS, SASEGT. The CDR3 runs to 15 residues. V dropped 4 bases and J dropped 1 base, with 12 bases sitting between them.

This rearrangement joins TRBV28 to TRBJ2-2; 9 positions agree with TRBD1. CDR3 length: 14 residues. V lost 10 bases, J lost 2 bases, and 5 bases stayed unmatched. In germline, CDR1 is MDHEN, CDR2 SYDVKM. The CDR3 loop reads CATWGQGNTGELFF. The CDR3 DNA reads TGTGCCACGTGGGGACAGGGTAACACCGGGGAGCTGTTTTTT.

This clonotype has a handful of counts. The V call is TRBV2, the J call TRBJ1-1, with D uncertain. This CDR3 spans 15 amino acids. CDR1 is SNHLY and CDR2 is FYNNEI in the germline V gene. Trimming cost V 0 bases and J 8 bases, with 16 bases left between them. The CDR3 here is CASSEALIFGYEAFF. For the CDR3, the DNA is TGTGCCAGCAGTGAAGCGCTTATTTTCGGTTACGAAGCTTTCTTT.

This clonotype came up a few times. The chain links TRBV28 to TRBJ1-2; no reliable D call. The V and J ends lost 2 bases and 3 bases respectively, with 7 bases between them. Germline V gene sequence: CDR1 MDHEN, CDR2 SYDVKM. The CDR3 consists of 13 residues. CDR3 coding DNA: TGTGCCAGCAGTTTAAGGGCAGACTATGGCTACACCTTC. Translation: CASSLRADYGYTF.

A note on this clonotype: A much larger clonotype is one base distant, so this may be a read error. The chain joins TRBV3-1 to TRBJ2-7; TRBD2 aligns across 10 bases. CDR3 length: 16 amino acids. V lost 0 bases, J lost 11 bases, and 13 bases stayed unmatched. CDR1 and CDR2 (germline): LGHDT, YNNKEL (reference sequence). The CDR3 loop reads CASSQDFTSGIREEYF. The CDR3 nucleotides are TGTGCCAGCAGCCAAGATTTCACTAGCGGGATAAGGGAGGAGTACTTC.

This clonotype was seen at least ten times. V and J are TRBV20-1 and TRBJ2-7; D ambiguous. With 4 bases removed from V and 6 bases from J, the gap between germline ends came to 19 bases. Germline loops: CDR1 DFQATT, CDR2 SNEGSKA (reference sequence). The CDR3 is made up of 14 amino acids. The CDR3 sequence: CSATLTPIAGEQYF. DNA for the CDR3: TGCAGTGCTACTCTCACACCTATAGCCGGCGAGCAGTACTTC.

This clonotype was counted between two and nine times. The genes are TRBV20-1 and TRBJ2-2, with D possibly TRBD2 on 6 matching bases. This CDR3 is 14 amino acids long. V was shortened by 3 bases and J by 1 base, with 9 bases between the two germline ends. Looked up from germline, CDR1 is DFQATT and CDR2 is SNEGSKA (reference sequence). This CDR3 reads CSARLRGNTGELFF. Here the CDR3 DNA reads TGCAGTGCTAGGCTGCGGGGGAACACCGGGGAGCTGTTTTTT.

CDR3 DNA: TGTGCCATCAGTGGGAGTCAGGGGGACTACAATGAGCAGTTCTTC. Its protein is CAISGSQGDYNEQFF. The chain is built from TRBV10-3 and TRBJ2-1; 7 nucleotides align to TRBD1. The V and J ends lost 4 bases and 3 bases, in that order; junction bases with no gene match: 6. The V gene's germline CDR1 is ENHRY and CDR2 SYGVKD. The CDR3 runs to 15 residues.

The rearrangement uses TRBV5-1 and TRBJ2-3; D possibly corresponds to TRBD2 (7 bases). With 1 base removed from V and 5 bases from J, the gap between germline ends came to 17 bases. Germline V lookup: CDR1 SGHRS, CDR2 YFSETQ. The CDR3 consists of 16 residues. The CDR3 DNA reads TGCGCCAGCAGCTTGTTGAGGGGGGGATCACAAGATACGCAGTATTTT. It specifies CASSLLRGGSQDTQYF. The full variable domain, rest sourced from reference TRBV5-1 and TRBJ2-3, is KAGVTQTPRYLIKTRGQQVTLSCSPISGHRSVSWYQQTPGQGLQFLFEYFSETQRNKGNFPGRFSGRQFSNSRSEMNVSTLELGDSALYLCASSLLRGGSQDTQYFGPGTRLTVL.

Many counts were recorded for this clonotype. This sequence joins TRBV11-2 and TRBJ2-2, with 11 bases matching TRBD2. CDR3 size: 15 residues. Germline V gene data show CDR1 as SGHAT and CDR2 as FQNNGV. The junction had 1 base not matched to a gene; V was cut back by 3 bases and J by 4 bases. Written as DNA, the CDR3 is TGTGCCAGCAGCTTCACTAGCGGGAGCACCGGGGAGCTGTTTTTT. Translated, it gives CASSFTSGSTGELFF. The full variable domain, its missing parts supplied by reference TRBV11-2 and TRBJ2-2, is EAGVAQSPRYKIIEKRQSVAFWCNPISGHATLYWYQQILGQGPKLLIQFQNNGVVDDSQLPKDRFSAERLKGVDSTLKIQPAKLEDSAVYLCASSFTSGSTGELFFGEGSRLTVL.

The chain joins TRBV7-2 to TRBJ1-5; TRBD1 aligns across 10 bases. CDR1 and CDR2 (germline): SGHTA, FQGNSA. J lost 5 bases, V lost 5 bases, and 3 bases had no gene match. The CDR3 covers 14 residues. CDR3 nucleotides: TGTGCCAGCAGCGCGACAGGGGGCTATCAGCCCCAGCATTTT. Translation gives CASSATGGYQPQHF.

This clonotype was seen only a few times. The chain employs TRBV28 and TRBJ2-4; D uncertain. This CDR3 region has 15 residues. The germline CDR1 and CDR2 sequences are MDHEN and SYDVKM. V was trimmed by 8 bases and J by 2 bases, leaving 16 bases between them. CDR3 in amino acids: CASVGSHFTKNIQYF. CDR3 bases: TGTGCCAGCGTAGGCAGCCATTTTACCAAAAACATTCAGTACTTC.

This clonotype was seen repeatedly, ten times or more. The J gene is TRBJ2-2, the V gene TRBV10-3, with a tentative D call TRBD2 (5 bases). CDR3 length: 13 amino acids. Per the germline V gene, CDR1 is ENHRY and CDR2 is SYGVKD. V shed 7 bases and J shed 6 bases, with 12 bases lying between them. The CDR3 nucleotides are TGTGCCATCAATACAGCGGCGGCCGGGGAGCTGTTTTTT. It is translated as CAINTAAAGELFF.

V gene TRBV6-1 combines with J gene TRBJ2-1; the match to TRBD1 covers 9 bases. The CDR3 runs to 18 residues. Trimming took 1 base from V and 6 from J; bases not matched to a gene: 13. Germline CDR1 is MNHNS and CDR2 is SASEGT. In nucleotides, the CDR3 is TGTGCCAGCAGTGAAGACGATTGGGGGACAGGGACCTGCAATGAGCAGTTCTTC. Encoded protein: CASSEDDWGTGTCNEQFF.

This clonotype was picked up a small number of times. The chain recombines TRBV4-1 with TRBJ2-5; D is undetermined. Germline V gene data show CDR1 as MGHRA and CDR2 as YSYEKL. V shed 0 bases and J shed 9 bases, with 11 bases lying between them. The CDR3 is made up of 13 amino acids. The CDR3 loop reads CASSQERSRSQYF. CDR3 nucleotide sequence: TGCGCCAGCAGCCAAGAGAGGTCACGTTCCCAGTACTTC.

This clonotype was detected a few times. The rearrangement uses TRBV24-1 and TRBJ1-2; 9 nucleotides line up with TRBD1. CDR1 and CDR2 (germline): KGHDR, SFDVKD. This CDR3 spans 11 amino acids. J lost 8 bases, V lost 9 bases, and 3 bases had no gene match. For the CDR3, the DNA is TGTGCCACCGGGACAGGGCACGGCTACACCTTC. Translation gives CATGTGHGYTF.

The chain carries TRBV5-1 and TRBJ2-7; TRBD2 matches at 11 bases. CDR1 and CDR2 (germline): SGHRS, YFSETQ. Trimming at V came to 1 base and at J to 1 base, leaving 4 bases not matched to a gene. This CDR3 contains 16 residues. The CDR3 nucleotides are TGCGCCAGCAGCTTGACCGGGACTAGCGGATCCTACGAGCAGTACTTC. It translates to CASSLTGTSGSYEQYF.